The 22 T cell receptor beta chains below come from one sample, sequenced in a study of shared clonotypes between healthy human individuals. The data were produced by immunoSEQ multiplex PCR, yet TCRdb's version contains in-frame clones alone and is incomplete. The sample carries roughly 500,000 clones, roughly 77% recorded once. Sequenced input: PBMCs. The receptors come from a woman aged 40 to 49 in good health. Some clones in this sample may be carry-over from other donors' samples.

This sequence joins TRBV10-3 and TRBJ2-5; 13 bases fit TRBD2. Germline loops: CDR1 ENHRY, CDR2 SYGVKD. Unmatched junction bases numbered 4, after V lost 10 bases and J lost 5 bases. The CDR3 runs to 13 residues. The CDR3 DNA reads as TGTGCCAGGCTGGGACTAGCGGGGGAGACCCAGTACTTC. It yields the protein CARLGLAGETQYF.

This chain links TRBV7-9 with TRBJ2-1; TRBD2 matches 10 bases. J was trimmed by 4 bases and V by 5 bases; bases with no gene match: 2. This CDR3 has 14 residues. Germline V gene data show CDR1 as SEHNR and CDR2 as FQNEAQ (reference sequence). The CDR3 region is CASSPTSGYNEQFF. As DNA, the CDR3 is TGTGCCAGCAGCCCGACTAGCGGGTACAATGAGCAGTTCTTC.

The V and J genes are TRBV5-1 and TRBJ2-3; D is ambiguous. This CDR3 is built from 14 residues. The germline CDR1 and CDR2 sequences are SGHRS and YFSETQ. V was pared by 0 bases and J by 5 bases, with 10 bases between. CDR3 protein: CASSLVGFGDTQYF. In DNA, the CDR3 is TGCGCCAGCAGCTTGGTAGGGTTTGGAGATACGCAGTATTTT.

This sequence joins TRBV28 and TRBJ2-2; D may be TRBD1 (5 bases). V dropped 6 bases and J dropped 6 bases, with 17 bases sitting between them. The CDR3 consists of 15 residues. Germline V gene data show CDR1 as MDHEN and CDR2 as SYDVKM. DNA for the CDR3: TGTGCCAGCAGGTTCCAGGGATCGGCATCCGGGGAGCTGTTTTTT. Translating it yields CASRFQGSASGELFF.

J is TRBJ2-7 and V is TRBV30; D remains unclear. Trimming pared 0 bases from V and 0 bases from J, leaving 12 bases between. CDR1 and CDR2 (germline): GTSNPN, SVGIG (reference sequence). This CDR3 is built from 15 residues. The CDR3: CAWSVFRRLSYEQYF. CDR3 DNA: TGTGCCTGGAGTGTATTCCGGCGCCTCTCCTACGAGCAGTACTTC.

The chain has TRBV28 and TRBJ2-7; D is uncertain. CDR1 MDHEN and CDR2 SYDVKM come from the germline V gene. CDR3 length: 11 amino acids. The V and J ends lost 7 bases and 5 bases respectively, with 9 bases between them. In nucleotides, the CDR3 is TGTGCCAGCATAGGTAGAAACGAGCAGTACTTC. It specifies CASIGRNEQYF. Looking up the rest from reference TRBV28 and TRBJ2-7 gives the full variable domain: DVKVTQSSRYLVKRTGEKVFLECVQDMDHENMFWYRQDPGLGLRLIYFSYDVKMKEKGDIPEGYSVSREKKERFSLILESASTNQTSMYLCASIGRNEQYFGPGTRLTVT.

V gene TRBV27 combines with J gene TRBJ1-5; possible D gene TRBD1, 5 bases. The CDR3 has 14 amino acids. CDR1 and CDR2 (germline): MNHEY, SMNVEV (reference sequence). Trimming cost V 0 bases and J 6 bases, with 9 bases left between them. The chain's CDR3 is CASSLSPQGQPQHF. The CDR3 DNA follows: TGTGCCAGCAGTTTATCCCCTCAGGGTCAGCCCCAGCATTTT.

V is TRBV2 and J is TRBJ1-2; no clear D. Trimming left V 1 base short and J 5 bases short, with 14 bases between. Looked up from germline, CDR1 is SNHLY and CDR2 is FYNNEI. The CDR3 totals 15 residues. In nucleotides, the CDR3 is TGTGCCAGCAGTGAAGAAGGCCCGAGGTTATATGGCTACACCTTC. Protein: CASSEEGPRLYGYTF.

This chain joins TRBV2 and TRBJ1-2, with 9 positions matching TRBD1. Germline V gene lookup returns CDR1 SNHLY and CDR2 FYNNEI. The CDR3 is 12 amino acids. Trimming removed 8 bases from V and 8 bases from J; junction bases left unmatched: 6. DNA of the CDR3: TGTGCCAGCGTACAGGGGGCCTGGGGCTACACCTTC. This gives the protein CASVQGAWGYTF.

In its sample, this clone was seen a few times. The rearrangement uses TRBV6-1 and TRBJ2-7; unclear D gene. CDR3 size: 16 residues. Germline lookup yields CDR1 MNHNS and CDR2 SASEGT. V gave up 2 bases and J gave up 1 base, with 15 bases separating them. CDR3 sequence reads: CASSERSVYRSYEQYF. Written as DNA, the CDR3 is TGTGCCAGCAGTGAAAGGTCAGTGTATCGATCCTACGAGCAGTACTTC.

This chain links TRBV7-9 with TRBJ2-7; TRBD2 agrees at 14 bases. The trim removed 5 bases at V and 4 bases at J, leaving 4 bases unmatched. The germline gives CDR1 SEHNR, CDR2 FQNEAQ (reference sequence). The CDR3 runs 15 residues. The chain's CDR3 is CASSRLAGGWYEQYF. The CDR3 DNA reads TGTGCCAGCAGCCGACTAGCGGGAGGGTGGTACGAGCAGTACTTC.

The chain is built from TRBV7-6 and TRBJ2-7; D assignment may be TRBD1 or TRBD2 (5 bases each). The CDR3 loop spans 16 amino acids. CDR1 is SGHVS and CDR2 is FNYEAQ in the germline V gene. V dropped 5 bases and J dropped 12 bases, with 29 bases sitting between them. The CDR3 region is CASSPVVWDGGPWLYF. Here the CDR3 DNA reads TGTGCCAGCAGCCCCGTCGTATGGGACGGCGGTCCGTGGTTGTACTTC.

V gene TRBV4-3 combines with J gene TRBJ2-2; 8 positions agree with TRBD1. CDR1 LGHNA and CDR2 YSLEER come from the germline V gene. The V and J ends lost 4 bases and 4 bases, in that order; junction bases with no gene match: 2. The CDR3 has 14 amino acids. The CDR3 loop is CASSPTGATGELFF. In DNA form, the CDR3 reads TGCGCCAGCAGCCCGACAGGGGCCACCGGGGAGCTGTTTTTT.

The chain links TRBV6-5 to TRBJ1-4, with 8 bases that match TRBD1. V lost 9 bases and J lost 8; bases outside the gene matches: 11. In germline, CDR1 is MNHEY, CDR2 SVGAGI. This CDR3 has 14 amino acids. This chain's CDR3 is CASKNRGLWEKLFF. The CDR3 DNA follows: TGTGCCAGTAAAAACAGGGGGTTATGGGAAAAACTGTTTTTT.

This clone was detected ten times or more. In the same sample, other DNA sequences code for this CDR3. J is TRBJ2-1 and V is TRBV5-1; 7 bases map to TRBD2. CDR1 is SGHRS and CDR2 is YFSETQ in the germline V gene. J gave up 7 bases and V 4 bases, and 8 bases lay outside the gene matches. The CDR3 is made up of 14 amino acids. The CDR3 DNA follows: TGCGCCAGCAGCACCGGACTAGAGGGGAATGAGCAGTTCTTC. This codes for CASSTGLEGNEQFF.

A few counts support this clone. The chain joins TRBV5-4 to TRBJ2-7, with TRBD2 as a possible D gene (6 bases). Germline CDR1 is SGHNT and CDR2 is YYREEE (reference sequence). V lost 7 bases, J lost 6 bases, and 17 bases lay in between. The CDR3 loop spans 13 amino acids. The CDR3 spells CASRAGLGGEQYF. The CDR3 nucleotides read TGTGCCAGCCGGGCAGGGCTGGGGGGCGAGCAGTACTTC.

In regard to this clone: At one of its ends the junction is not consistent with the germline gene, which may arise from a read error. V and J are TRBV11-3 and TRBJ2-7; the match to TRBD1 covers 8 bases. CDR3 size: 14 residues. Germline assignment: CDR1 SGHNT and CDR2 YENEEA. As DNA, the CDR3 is TGTGCCAGCAGCTTGGGGGACAGGTCCTACGAGCGGTACTTC. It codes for CASSLGDRSYERYF.

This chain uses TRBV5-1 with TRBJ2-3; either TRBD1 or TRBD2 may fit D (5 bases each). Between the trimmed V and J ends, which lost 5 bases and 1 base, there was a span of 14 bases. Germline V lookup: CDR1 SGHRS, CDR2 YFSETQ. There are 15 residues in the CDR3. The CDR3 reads CASSGGILGTDTQYF. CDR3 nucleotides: TGCGCCAGCAGTGGGGGAATATTAGGCACAGATACGCAGTATTTT.

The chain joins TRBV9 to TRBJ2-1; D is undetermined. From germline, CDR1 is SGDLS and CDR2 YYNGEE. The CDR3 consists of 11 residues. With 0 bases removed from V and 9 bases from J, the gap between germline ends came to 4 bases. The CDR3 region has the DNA TGTGCCAGCAGCGTAGCTGGTGAGCAGTTCTTC. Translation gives CASSVAGEQFF.

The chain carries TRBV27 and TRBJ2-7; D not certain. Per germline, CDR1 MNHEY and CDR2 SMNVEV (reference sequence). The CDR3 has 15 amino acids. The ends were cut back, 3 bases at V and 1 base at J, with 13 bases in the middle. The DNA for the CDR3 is TGTGCCAGCAGTTTTCAACAGCCTTCTTCCTACGAGCAGTACTTC. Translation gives CASSFQQPSSYEQYF.

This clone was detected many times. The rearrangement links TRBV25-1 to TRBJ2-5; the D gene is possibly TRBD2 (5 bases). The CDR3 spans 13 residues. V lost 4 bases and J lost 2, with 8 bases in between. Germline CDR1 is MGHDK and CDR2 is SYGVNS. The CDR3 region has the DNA TGTGCCAGCAGTGCCCGGGATCAAGAGACCCAGTACTTC. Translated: CASSARDQETQYF.

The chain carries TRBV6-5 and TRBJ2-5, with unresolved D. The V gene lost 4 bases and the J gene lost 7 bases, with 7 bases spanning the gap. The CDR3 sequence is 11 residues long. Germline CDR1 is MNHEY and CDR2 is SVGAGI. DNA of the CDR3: TGTGCCAGCAGTTCCCTCGGGACCCAGTACTTC. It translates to CASSSLGTQYF.